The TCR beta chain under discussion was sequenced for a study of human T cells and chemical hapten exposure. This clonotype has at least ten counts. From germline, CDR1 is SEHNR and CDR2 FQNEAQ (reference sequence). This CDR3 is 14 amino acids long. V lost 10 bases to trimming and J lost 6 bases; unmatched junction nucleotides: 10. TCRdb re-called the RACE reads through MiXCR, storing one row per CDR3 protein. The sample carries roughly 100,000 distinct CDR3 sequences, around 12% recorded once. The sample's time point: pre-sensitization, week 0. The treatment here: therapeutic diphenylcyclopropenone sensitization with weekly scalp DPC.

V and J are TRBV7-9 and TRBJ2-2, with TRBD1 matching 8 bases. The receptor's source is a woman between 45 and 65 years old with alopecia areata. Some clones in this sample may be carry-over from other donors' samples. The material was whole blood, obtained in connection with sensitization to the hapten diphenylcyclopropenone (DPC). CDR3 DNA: TGTGCCATCTTCAGGGGGCTCGGCGCCGGGGAGCTGTTTTTT. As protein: CAIFRGLGAGELFF.